A single sample is the source of the 30 T cell receptor beta chains below, sequenced in a study of blood T cell repertoires in COVID-19. Data came from immunoSEQ multiplex PCR; TCRdb stores just in-frame clones and leaves some out. The sample carries more than 250,000 clones, around 83% recorded once. The specimen was peripheral blood. These receptors all come from a woman aged 45-65 years with acute or convalescent COVID-19.

J is TRBJ1-1 and V is TRBV18, with 9 bases aligning to TRBD1. The CDR3 consists of 15 residues. CDR1 KGHSH and CDR2 LQKENI come from the germline V gene. Losses at the gene ends were 7 bases for V and 3 bases for J; bases not matched to a gene: 9. The CDR3 DNA follows: TGTGCCAGCTTAAGGACAGGGGTGTATGACACTGAAGCTTTCTTT. Protein sequence: CASLRTGVYDTEAFF.

The V call is TRBV11-3, the J call TRBJ2-3, with 11 bases that match TRBD2. CDR1 is SGHNT and CDR2 is YENEEA in the germline V gene. The V segment lost 6 bases and the J segment 4 bases; nucleotides outside the gene matches: 3. The CDR3 consists of 14 residues. The CDR3 DNA reads as TGTGCCAGCAGACAGACTAGCGGGGCAGATACGCAGTATTTT. It specifies CASRQTSGADTQYF.

This clone was found a few times. The chain carries TRBV7-9 and TRBJ2-7; 8 bases fit TRBD1. Trimming cost V 1 base and J 5 bases; bases outside gene matches: 4. This CDR3 is 14 amino acids long. CDR1 and CDR2 from the germline V gene are SEHNR and FQNEAQ (reference sequence). For the CDR3, the DNA is TGTGCCAGCAGCTTAGGGACAGGGATCCACGAGCAGTACTTC. Amino acids: CASSLGTGIHEQYF.

The gene calls are TRBV30 and TRBJ1-2; no clear D gene. This CDR3 comprises 14 residues. CDR1 and CDR2 from the germline V gene are GTSNPN and SVGIG (reference sequence). The ends were cut back, 3 bases at V and 0 bases at J, with 11 bases in the middle. Here the CDR3 DNA reads TGTGCCTGGAGGCGTAAGTTAGCTAACTATGGCTACACCTTC. It specifies CAWRRKLANYGYTF.

The chain joins TRBV6-6 to TRBJ1-1, with TRBD1 matching 8 bases. Germline values: CDR1 MNHNY, CDR2 SVGAGI (reference sequence). CDR3 size: 14 residues. V shed 4 bases and J 9 bases; nucleotides not matched to a gene: 10. The CDR3: CASSSRTGNNKAFF. CDR3 DNA: TGTGCCAGCAGTTCCCGGACAGGGAACAACAAAGCTTTCTTT.

This clone was seen a few times. This chain joins TRBV13 and TRBJ2-4; perhaps TRBD1 as D (6 bases). The V gene's germline CDR1 is PRHDT and CDR2 FYEKMQ (reference sequence). The CDR3 is 15 amino acids. V gave up 6 bases and J gave up 0 bases, with 12 bases separating them. The CDR3 DNA reads as TGTGCCAGCAGTTCATTACAGGGAGCCAAAAACATTCAGTACTTC. This sequence encodes CASSSLQGAKNIQYF.

V usage is TRBV5-6 and J usage is TRBJ2-5; 11 bases map to TRBD1. Per the germline V gene, CDR1 is SGHDT and CDR2 is YYEEEE. The CDR3 length is 15 residues. V was clipped by 4 bases and J by 2 bases; unmatched bases: 4. The CDR3 loop is CASSRDRGSQETQYF. CDR3 coding DNA: TGTGCCAGCAGCAGGGACAGGGGGTCTCAAGAGACCCAGTACTTC.

The chain uses TRBV19 and TRBJ2-7; the match to TRBD2 covers 8 bases. V lost 2 bases to trimming and J lost 2 bases; unmatched junction nucleotides: 8. This CDR3 has 16 amino acids. Germline V lookup: CDR1 LNHDA, CDR2 SQIVND (reference sequence). The chain's CDR3 is CASSISLAAPTYEQYF. CDR3 sequence (DNA): TGTGCCAGTAGTATATCACTAGCGGCTCCCACCTACGAGCAGTACTTC.

The rearrangement uses TRBV4-1 and TRBJ2-7; tentatively, D is TRBD2 (5 bases). Germline values: CDR1 MGHRA, CDR2 YSYEKL. CDR3 size: 15 residues. V was trimmed by 1 base and J by 2 bases, leaving 12 bases between them. In DNA form, the CDR3 reads TGCGCCAGCAGCCAAGGGACTCTGACTGCCTACGAGCAGTACTTC. Protein: CASSQGTLTAYEQYF.

The rearrangement uses TRBV5-8 and TRBJ2-2, with D possibly matching TRBD1 (6 bases). Trimming took off 4 bases at V and 1 base at J, with 14 bases between the two ends. CDR1 and CDR2 (germline): SGHTS, YDEGEE. This CDR3 region has 16 residues. The CDR3 here is CASSLGQSWNTGELFF. DNA of the CDR3: TGTGCCAGCAGCCTCGGACAGTCGTGGAACACCGGGGAGCTGTTTTTT.

This clone was observed a single time. The chain has TRBV4-1 and TRBJ2-7, with no clear D. CDR1 and CDR2 from the germline V gene are MGHRA and YSYEKL. V was clipped by 4 bases and J by 3 bases, with 10 bases between them. The CDR3 has 13 residues. The CDR3 DNA reads as TGCGCCAGCAGCCGGCAGGAACTCTACGAGCAGTACTTC. Its protein product is CASSRQELYEQYF.

As to this clone: Other DNA sequences within the sample encode an identical CDR3. This rearrangement joins TRBV2 to TRBJ1-1, with a weak D call TRBD1 (5 bases). Deletions cut 6 bases from V and 1 base from J, with 9 bases between. Germline CDR1 and CDR2: SNHLY and FYNNEI. This CDR3 contains 13 residues. CDR3 sequence reads: CASRGTGNTEAFF. CDR3 sequence (DNA): TGTGCCAGCAGGGGAACAGGGAACACTGAAGCTTTCTTT.

The CDR3 DNA sequence: TGTGCCAGCAGCGTAGATGAGGGAGAGGAGACAGATACGCAGTATTTT. Residues: CASSVDEGEETDTQYF. V usage is TRBV9 and J usage is TRBJ2-3, with D possibly being TRBD2 (5 bases). The CDR3 covers 16 residues. V gave up 0 bases and J gave up 3 bases, with 14 bases separating them. Germline V gene sequence: CDR1 SGDLS, CDR2 YYNGEE.

The chain joins TRBV6-2 or TRBV6-3 to TRBJ2-3; 8 nucleotides agree with TRBD2. Per germline, CDR1 MNHEY and CDR2 SVGEGT. This CDR3 is built from 16 residues. With 4 bases clipped from V and 4 bases from J, the junction kept 10 bases outside the gene matches. The CDR3: CASSSGGAGESDTQYF. Here the CDR3 DNA reads TGTGCCAGCAGTTCCGGGGGAGCGGGAGAGTCAGATACGCAGTATTTT.

The chain is built from TRBV24-1 and TRBJ1-2; 8 bases match TRBD1. The CDR3 runs 16 residues. V lost 4 bases to trimming and J lost 6 bases; unmatched junction nucleotides: 12. Germline values: CDR1 KGHDR, CDR2 SFDVKD. The CDR3 region is CATSDGTGSLGNGYTF. The CDR3 nucleotides read TGTGCCACCAGTGACGGGACAGGCTCCCTGGGAAATGGCTACACCTTC.

V and J are TRBV6-1 and TRBJ1-5, with TRBD1 identical over 9 bases. Germline V gene data show CDR1 as MNHNS and CDR2 as SASEGT. With V trimmed by 2 bases and J by 2 bases, 4 bases remained unmatched. The length of the CDR3 is 16 residues. In DNA, the CDR3 is TGTGCCAGCAGTGAATTCCGGACAGGGGGCAATCAGCCCCAGCATTTT. As protein: CASSEFRTGGNQPQHF.

This sequence joins TRBV6-2 or TRBV6-3 and TRBJ2-7, with D uncertain. The CDR3 totals 14 residues. Germline CDR1 MNHEY, CDR2 SVGEGT. V dropped 5 bases and J dropped 6 bases, with 17 bases sitting between them. The DNA of the CDR3 is TGTGCCAGCAGTGCCCCGGGTCTGGCAGTCGAGCAGTACGTC. This translates into CASSAPGLAVEQYV.

The V and J genes are TRBV5-8 and TRBJ2-3; 10 bases align to TRBD1. The CDR3 has 18 amino acids. The trim removed 7 bases at V and 6 bases at J, leaving 20 bases unmatched. Germline CDR1 and CDR2: SGHTS and YDEGEE. As DNA, the CDR3 is TGTGCCAGCCCCAATTCCTTTGAGCTAGGACAGGGGGAGGATACGCAGTATTTT. This encodes CASPNSFELGQGEDTQYF.

This chain joins TRBV5-5 and TRBJ2-2; 10 nucleotides line up with TRBD2. V lost 2 bases, J lost 5 bases, and 3 bases stayed unmatched. This CDR3 has 15 residues. Germline CDR1 is SGHKS and CDR2 is YYEKEE (reference sequence). The CDR3 loop reads CASSLSSGGTGELFF. CDR3 bases: TGTGCCAGCAGCTTATCTAGCGGGGGAACCGGGGAGCTGTTTTTT.

In this sample, this clone turned up a few times. The V and J genes are TRBV10-3 and TRBJ2-7; 8 nucleotides agree with TRBD2. Germline CDR1 reads ENHRY; CDR2 reads SYGVKD. CDR3 length: 15 amino acids. The V gene end was trimmed by 0 bases and the J gene end by 9 bases; junction bases not matched to a gene: 10. The CDR3, as DNA: TGTGCCATCAGTGAGTCGAGTACAGCGGGAGTAGGGCAGTACTTC. Its translation is CAISESSTAGVGQYF.

V usage is TRBV5-1 and J usage is TRBJ1-1, with 11 nucleotides matching TRBD1. Germline V gives CDR1 SGHRS, CDR2 YFSETQ. The CDR3 runs to 14 residues. Losses at the gene ends were 3 bases for V and 4 bases for J; bases not matched to a gene: 2. This chain's CDR3 is CASSWGQGGTEAFF. The CDR3 DNA is TGCGCCAGCAGCTGGGGACAGGGGGGCACTGAAGCTTTCTTT.

This clone was counted once. This CDR3 reads CASSLGQGNTGELFF. The CDR3 DNA follows: TGTGCCAGCAGCCTAGGACAGGGCAACACCGGGGAGCTGTTTTTT. The gene calls are TRBV5-5 and TRBJ2-2; TRBD1 matches 8 bases. The CDR3 is 15 residues long. The V and J ends lost 4 bases and 2 bases, in that order; junction bases with no gene match: 4. In germline, CDR1 is SGHKS, CDR2 YYEKEE (reference sequence).

In its sample, this clone was seen a few times. The chain links TRBV6-5 to TRBJ2-5, with D maybe TRBD1 (6 bases). V lost 6 bases to trimming and J lost 7 bases, with 18 bases between them. Germline CDR1 MNHEY, CDR2 SVGAGI. The CDR3 is 14 residues long. The CDR3 DNA follows: TGTGCCAGCAGAGCCCTTACAGGGCCCCGGACCCAGTACTTC. As protein: CASRALTGPRTQYF.

The chain joins TRBV9 to TRBJ1-5; TRBD1 aligns across 7 bases. Trimming at V came to 3 bases and at J to 4 bases, leaving 7 bases not matched to a gene. Germline CDR1 reads SGDLS; CDR2 reads YYNGEE. The CDR3 runs 15 residues. CDR3 in DNA: TGTGCCAGCAGCGGGAGACAGGGTAGAAATCAGCCCCAGCATTTT. Protein sequence: CASSGRQGRNQPQHF.

The chain couples TRBV9 to TRBJ2-5; TRBD1 matches 9 bases. CDR3 size: 13 residues. With V trimmed by 4 bases and J by 9 bases, 7 bases remained unmatched. Per germline, CDR1 SGDLS and CDR2 YYNGEE. The CDR3 DNA sequence: TGTGCCAGCAGCTTTCGGACAGGGGAGTCCCAGTACTTC. It is translated as CASSFRTGESQYF.

This chain joins TRBV2 and TRBJ1-2, with TRBD1 matching 10 bases. Trimming took 6 bases from V and 8 from J; bases not matched to a gene: 12. The CDR3 is 15 amino acids. Germline V gene data show CDR1 as SNHLY and CDR2 as FYNNEI. CDR3 sequence reads: CASRDQGQGGRGYTF. Here the CDR3 DNA reads TGTGCCAGCAGGGACCAAGGACAGGGGGGTAGGGGCTACACCTTC.

This sequence joins TRBV30 and TRBJ1-2; 7 positions agree with TRBD1. Germline V CDR1 and CDR2: GTSNPN, SVGIG (reference sequence). This CDR3 is built from 14 residues. The V gene end was trimmed by 0 bases and the J gene end by 6 bases; junction bases not matched to a gene: 7. CDR3 region: CAWSVLQGENGYTF. In DNA, the CDR3 is TGTGCCTGGAGTGTGCTTCAGGGGGAAAATGGCTACACCTTC.

The CDR3 loop is CASRTLSGDYGYTF. CDR3 bases: TGTGCCAGTAGGACCTTGTCCGGGGACTATGGCTACACCTTC. This chain joins TRBV19 and TRBJ1-2; D uncertain. V shed 6 bases and J shed 3 bases, with 14 bases lying between them. Germline lookup yields CDR1 LNHDA and CDR2 SQIVND (reference sequence). The CDR3 contains 14 residues.

The chain employs TRBV5-1 and TRBJ2-1; possibly TRBD1 for D (5 bases). Germline V gene sequence: CDR1 SGHRS, CDR2 YFSETQ. The V end lost 4 bases, the J end lost 3 bases, and 8 bases lay between the germline ends. The CDR3 has 13 amino acids. This CDR3 is CASSGQGYNEQFF. CDR3 coding DNA: TGCGCCAGCAGCGGTCAGGGCTACAATGAGCAGTTCTTC.

CDR3: CASSLVSGWEQYF. The CDR3 nucleotides read TGTGCCAGCAGCTTAGTATCGGGATGGGAGCAGTACTTC. This sequence joins TRBV11-3 and TRBJ2-7, with TRBD2 as a possible D gene (5 bases). With 1 base removed from V and 7 bases from J, the gap between germline ends came to 11 bases. Germline CDR1 reads SGHNT; CDR2 reads YENEEA. The CDR3 spans 13 residues.